The clone carrying this TCR beta chain has only a few counts. Its matching antigen is unknown. This record belongs to a study of response to subunit inactivated influenza vaccine. Regarding the study as a whole: There was a suggestion from the authors that each seasonal influenza vaccination recruits few new T cells.

Germline V gives CDR1 DFQATT, CDR2 SNEGSKA (reference sequence). Losses at the gene ends were 3 bases for V and 4 bases for J; bases not matched to a gene: 7. This CDR3 is 16 amino acids long. MiXCR, run by TCRdb on the RT-PCR reads, gives a single entry per CDR3 protein. The sample records around 490,000 distinct CDR3 sequences, about 7.6% being singletons. This receptor was identified in a man aged 50-75 years who received an inactivated influenza vaccine. Sequencing was performed on PBMCs from blood, taken approximately 25 months after vaccination. V gene TRBV20-1 combines with J gene TRBJ2-2, with 11 bases aligning to TRBD1. The CDR3 bases are TGCAGTGCTAGGAACCGGGACAGGGGGGGCACCGGGGAGCTGTTTTTT. This sequence encodes CSARNRDRGGTGELFF.